The rows below give T cell receptor beta chains drawn from one sample of a study of blood T cell repertoires in COVID-19. TCRdb's table, derived via immunoSEQ multiplex PCR, lists solely in-frame clones and lacks some. The sample gives approximately 69,000 clones, roughly 70% of which show up once; roughly a fifth is in the top ten. Sequenced sample: peripheral blood. The receptor source for this set is a man aged 55 to 70 with acute or convalescent COVID-19. The conserved cysteine and the conserved F or W are not part of the CDR3 here. The D gene is left open where the match is weak.

V	J	D	CDR3
TRBV10-3	TRBJ2-1	TRBD2	AISESLAGGDEQF
TRBV30	TRBJ2-3	-	AWSVQQITDTQY
TRBV5-4	TRBJ2-3	TRBD2	ASSLQRTRTDTQY
TRBV20-1	TRBJ1-6	-	SASQALTDSYNSPLH
TRBV7-8	TRBJ1-1	-	ASSYVGGGTEAF
TRBV7-3	TRBJ2-1	TRBD2	ASSPDLAGLQNEQF
TRBV7-8	TRBJ2-2	-	ASSLEEGQTGELF
TRBV7-9	TRBJ1-3	-	ASSQGLIGNTIY
TRBV7-3	TRBJ2-3	-	ASSLQGTDTQY
TRBV30	TRBJ1-2	-	AWSVGTAEDYGYT
TRBV11-2	TRBJ1-3	TRBD1	ASSSTGGNIGNTIY
TRBV6-1	TRBJ1-5	TRBD1	ASSEGQNQPQH
TRBV5-4	TRBJ2-7	TRBD1	ASSLDRGREQY
TRBV6-6	TRBJ1-2	TRBD1	ASSPDRGGYGYT
TRBV2	TRBJ2-2	-	ASSVLADTGELF
TRBV19	TRBJ1-5	TRBD1	ASSADRERTQPQH
TRBV28	TRBJ2-3	TRBD1	ASSSLTGIPDTQY
TRBV10-3	TRBJ2-6	TRBD1	AITRGDSGANVLT
TRBV19	TRBJ1-2	TRBD1	ASSTWDREIYGYT
TRBV10-3	TRBJ1-4	-	AISDSGLNEKLF
TRBV19	TRBJ2-2	TRBD1	ASSVQGSTGELF
TRBV6-2/TRBV6-3	TRBJ2-6	-	ASSANKRGSGANVLT
TRBV5-4	TRBJ1-2	TRBD1	ASSFPYSGTGRYT
TRBV6-6	TRBJ2-7	-	ASSYGLQPYEQY
TRBV28	TRBJ1-5	-	ASSLSQDGFNQPQH
TRBV30	TRBJ2-1	TRBD2	AWTSGGAGSKEQF
TRBV27	TRBJ1-4	-	ASSLWGGRLTNEKLF
TRBV28	TRBJ1-6	TRBD1	ASSLWTGGALEALH
TRBV6-5	TRBJ2-3	TRBD2	ASLAGGGTDTQY
TRBV4-1	TRBJ2-1	TRBD1	ASSSSPGQGVHEQF
TRBV11-2	TRBJ2-4	TRBD1	ASSPGTGDVKNIQY
TRBV6-5	TRBJ2-1	TRBD2	AGRLTSGVEQF
TRBV3-1/TRBV3-2	TRBJ1-6	-	ASSRGSGLNSPLH
TRBV9	TRBJ1-4	-	ASSLLGANEKLF
TRBV28	TRBJ2-3	TRBD2	ASSLQAGATDTQY
TRBV7-9	TRBJ2-2	-	ASTGTVNTGELF
TRBV3-1/TRBV3-2	TRBJ2-2	-	ASRGLGDTGELF
TRBV7-8	TRBJ1-1	-	ASSLGGVQSYAF
TRBV6-2/TRBV6-3	TRBJ2-1	TRBD2	ASSSSGEYNEQF
TRBV13	TRBJ1-4	-	ASRVLARNEKLF
TRBV10-2	TRBJ1-1	-	ASSVTGNTEAF
TRBV30	TRBJ1-1	-	AWSVQVVSEAF
TRBV14	TRBJ2-3	TRBD2	ASSQVGLAGQSLY
TRBV10-1	TRBJ2-3	-	ASSDFLPGTGGTDTQY
TRBV5-1	TRBJ2-1	TRBD2	ASSLDGGLGV